Only one count was recorded for the clone carrying this TCR beta chain. This entry is derived from a study of blood T cell repertoires in COVID-19. In the study overall: There were acute and convalescent COVID-19 samples, and they came from the United States, Italy and Spain. Sources were T cells, B-cell-depleted T cells, or PBMCs; the material itself was cDNA or gDNA.

Original handling: It was from reference gene primer amplification that nucleated cell counts were estimated. The method was immunoSEQ multiplex PCR; TCRdb's version includes in-frame clones alone and lacks a portion of them. V, J and clone size derive from that table, while D and trimming were established from the DNA sequence. The sample records more than 250,000 clones, about 89% being singletons. The clonotype comes from a man aged 18 to 29 who had recovered from COVID-19. Material: peripheral blood.

Written as DNA, the CDR3 is TGTGCCAGCAGCCAAATTGAGGGCTACGAGCAGTACTTC. Encoded protein: CASSQIEGYEQYF. This chain connects TRBV3-1 (or the pseudogene TRBV3-2) to TRBJ2-7, with D possibly TRBD2 on 5 matching bases. The CDR3 length is 13 residues. V was clipped by 2 bases and J by 3 bases, with 8 bases between them. The germline gives CDR1 LGHDT, CDR2 YNNKEL (reference sequence).